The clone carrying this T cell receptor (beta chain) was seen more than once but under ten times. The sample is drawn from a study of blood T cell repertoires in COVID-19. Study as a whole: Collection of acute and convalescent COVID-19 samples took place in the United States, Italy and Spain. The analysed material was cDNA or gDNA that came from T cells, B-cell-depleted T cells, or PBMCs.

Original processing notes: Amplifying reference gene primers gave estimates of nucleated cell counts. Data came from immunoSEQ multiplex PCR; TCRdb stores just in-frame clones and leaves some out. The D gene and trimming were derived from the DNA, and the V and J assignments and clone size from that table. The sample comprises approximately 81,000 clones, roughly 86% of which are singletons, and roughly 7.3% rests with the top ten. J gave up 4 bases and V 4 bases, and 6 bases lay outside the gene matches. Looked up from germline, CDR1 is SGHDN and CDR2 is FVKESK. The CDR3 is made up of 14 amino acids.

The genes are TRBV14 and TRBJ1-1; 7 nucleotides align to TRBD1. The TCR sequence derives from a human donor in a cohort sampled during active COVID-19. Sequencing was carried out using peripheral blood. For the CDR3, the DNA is TGTGCCAGCAGCCCTCAGGGGGTTGGCACTGAAGCTTTCTTT. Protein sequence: CASSPQGVGTEAFF.